These 30 T cell receptor beta chains were all obtained from the same sample, sequenced in a study of CD8 T cells in ankylosing spondylitis. Each CDR3 protein is one row after TCRdb ran MiXCR on the 5' RACE reads. Among some 450,000 distinct CDR3 sequences listed, roughly 18% were seen once. These receptors have no known antigen. Notes on the study in general: A TCR beta motif made of several highly homologous variants seemed typical of ankylosing spondylitis blood.

Specimen: blood, either unsorted or a sorted T cell fraction (not recorded which). The receptors come from a male donor with ankylosing spondylitis.

This clonotype was detected only a few times. This chain links TRBV5-1 with TRBJ2-7; TRBD1 agrees at 8 bases. CDR1 is SGHRS and CDR2 is YFSETQ in the germline V gene. There are 18 residues in the CDR3. The V segment lost 1 base and the J segment 1 base; nucleotides outside the gene matches: 13. CDR3 sequence reads: CASSLRAMGTGPSYEQYF. The CDR3 nucleotides read TGCGCCAGCAGCTTGAGAGCGATGGGGACAGGTCCATCCTACGAGCAGTACTTC.

This clonotype has at least ten counts. J is TRBJ2-1 and V is TRBV9; D is unresolved. Trimming cost V 1 base and J 0 bases, with 8 bases left between them. The CDR3 extends over 15 amino acids. Germline CDR1 and CDR2: SGDLS and YYNGEE. The CDR3 region has the DNA TGTGCCAGCAGCGTAAGAGCGTCCTCCTACAATGAGCAGTTCTTC. Encoded protein: CASSVRASSYNEQFF.

This clonotype appeared a few times. V gene TRBV3-1 combines with J gene TRBJ1-1; TRBD1 is a possible D gene (5 bases). Trimming cost V 1 base and J 4 bases, with 10 bases left between them. Germline lookup yields CDR1 LGHDT and CDR2 YNNKEL (reference sequence). The CDR3 covers 14 residues. CDR3 region: CASSQGGSSTEAFF. CDR3 coding DNA: TGTGCCAGCAGCCAAGGGGGGTCGAGCACTGAAGCTTTCTTT.

The chain carries TRBV29-1 and TRBJ2-3; weak D call: TRBD2 (5 bases). The CDR3 contains 15 residues. Germline V CDR1 and CDR2: SQVTM, ANQGSEA. V was trimmed by 1 base and J by 1 base, leaving 12 bases between them. This chain's CDR3 is CSVEGRVKGTDTQYF. DNA for the CDR3: TGCAGCGTTGAAGGGCGGGTTAAGGGCACAGATACGCAGTATTTT.

V is TRBV3-1 and J is TRBJ1-2; the match to TRBD1 covers 7 bases. The length of the CDR3 is 14 residues. Germline values: CDR1 LGHDT, CDR2 YNNKEL (reference sequence). With V trimmed by 3 bases and J by 6 bases, 7 bases remained unmatched. The CDR3 loop reads CASSQVDRADGYTF. CDR3 bases: TGTGCCAGCAGCCAGGTAGACAGGGCGGATGGCTACACCTTC.

The V and J genes are TRBV2 and TRBJ1-6, with D perhaps TRBD1 (6 bases). CDR3 length equals 13 residues. V lost 7 bases, J lost 7 bases, and 11 bases lay in between. Germline V lookup: CDR1 SNHLY, CDR2 FYNNEI. As DNA, the CDR3 is TGTGCCAGCACGGGGGCCGTCAATTCACCCCTCCACTTT. Translated, it gives CASTGAVNSPLHF. Full variable domain (outside the CDR3, taken from reference TRBV2 and TRBJ1-6): EPEVTQTPSHQVTQMGQEVILRCVPISNHLYFYWYRQILGQKVEFLVSFYNNEISEKSEIFDDQFSVERPDGSNFTLKIRSTKLEDSAMYFCASTGAVNSPLHFGNGTRLTVT.

The V and J genes are TRBV18 and TRBJ1-2; tentatively, D is TRBD1 (6 bases). This CDR3 has 15 residues. V lost 3 bases, J lost 3 bases, and 14 bases lay in between. Germline values: CDR1 KGHSH, CDR2 LQKENI. This CDR3 is CASSPDSPADYGYTF. CDR3 bases: TGTGCCAGCTCACCGGACAGCCCAGCAGACTATGGCTACACCTTC.

Remarks on this clonotype: Mismatch with germline at one junction end may stem from a read error. The CDR3, as DNA: TGTGCCAGCAGCCAAGCGGGAGCTGGCTACGGGCAGTACTTC. Translated: CASSQAGAGYGQYF. The chain employs TRBV6-1 and TRBJ2-7; 8 bases are shared with TRBD2. CDR1 MNHNS and CDR2 SASEGT come from the germline V gene. CDR3 size: 14 residues.

This clonotype occurred a few times. This chain links TRBV20-1 with TRBJ1-2, with D tentatively TRBD1 (5 bases). CDR3 length: 13 amino acids. Trimming took off 6 bases at V and 5 bases at J, with 16 bases between the two ends. Germline V gives CDR1 DFQATT, CDR2 SNEGSKA (reference sequence). The CDR3 coding sequence is TGCAGTGCGTCTGAGGAGGGGACGTATGGCTACACCTTC. Amino acid sequence: CSASEEGTYGYTF.

Turning to this clonotype: A read error is likely, as this CDR3 ends without the conserved phenylalanine or tryptophan. This rearrangement joins TRBV28 to TRBJ1-5, with D uncertain. Germline V gene data show CDR1 as MDHEN and CDR2 as SYDVKM. Trimming removed 8 bases at V and 6 bases at J, with 14 bases between. The CDR3 has 13 amino acids. CDR3 in amino acids: CASAETPGQPQHL. In DNA form, the CDR3 reads TGTGCCAGCGCCGAAACGCCAGGTCAGCCCCAGCATTTG.

The V gene is TRBV20-1, the J gene TRBJ1-2; 8 bases are shared with TRBD1. The CDR3 has 17 residues. The ends lost 0 bases at V and 2 bases at J; junction bases unmatched: 11. The germline CDR1 and CDR2 sequences are DFQATT and SNEGSKA (reference sequence). The CDR3 bases are TGCAGTGCTAGAGATCGAGTAGGGCAGGGGGCAAACTATGGCTACACCTTC. Translated: CSARDRVGQGANYGYTF.

The rearrangement uses TRBV12-3 or TRBV12-4 and TRBJ1-3; 11 bases agree with TRBD1. The CDR3 runs 16 residues. The J segment lost 0 bases and the V segment lost 6 bases, leaving 4 bases of the junction unmatched. CDR3 sequence (DNA): TGTGCCAGCAGGTCCGGGACAGGGGGCTCTGGAAACACCATATATTTT. Its protein product is CASRSGTGGSGNTIYF.

The chain has TRBV4-1 and TRBJ2-7; possibly TRBD2 for D (7 bases). The V gene's germline CDR1 is MGHRA and CDR2 YSYEKL. The CDR3 length is 17 residues. V was cut by 0 bases and J by 3 bases, with 18 bases left in between. CDR3 sequence reads: CASSQDLARGPFYEQYF. The CDR3 DNA sequence: TGCGCCAGCAGCCAAGATCTGGCGCGGGGGCCCTTCTACGAGCAGTACTTC.

This clonotype was seen a handful of times. The chain combines TRBV7-9 with TRBJ2-2, with unresolved D. The CDR3 has 13 amino acids. V was trimmed by 0 bases and J by 8 bases, leaving 7 bases between them. Germline loops: CDR1 SEHNR, CDR2 FQNEAQ (reference sequence). CDR3 bases: TGTGCCAGCAGCTTAGCTGGGCAGGGGGAGCTGTTTTTT. This codes for CASSLAGQGELFF.

The gene calls are TRBV5-1 and TRBJ2-1, with 12 bases fitting TRBD1. The CDR3 is 14 residues long. The germline gives CDR1 SGHRS, CDR2 YFSETQ. J gave up 6 bases and V 3 bases, and 1 base lay outside the gene matches. The CDR3 sequence: CASSWGQGANEQFF. The CDR3, as DNA: TGCGCCAGCAGCTGGGGACAGGGGGCCAATGAGCAGTTCTTC.

The chain carries TRBV28 and TRBJ2-7, with 9 bases identical to TRBD1. Germline CDR1 reads MDHEN; CDR2 reads SYDVKM. CDR3 length: 16 amino acids. The ends lost 4 bases at V and 3 bases at J; junction bases unmatched: 10. CDR3 nucleotides: TGTGCCAGCAGTTCCCCGCCGGGACAGGGTGGCTACGAGCAGTACTTC. This gives the protein CASSSPPGQGGYEQYF. Combining the CDR3 with reference TRBV28 and TRBJ2-7 gives the whole variable domain DVKVTQSSRYLVKRTGEKVFLECVQDMDHENMFWYRQDPGLGLRLIYFSYDVKMKEKGDIPEGYSVSREKKERFSLILESASTNQTSMYLCASSSPPGQGGYEQYFGPGTRLTVT.

This chain links TRBV6-1 with TRBJ2-2; 7 bases fit TRBD1. This CDR3 is built from 14 residues. Trimming removed 6 bases from V and 7 bases from J; junction bases left unmatched: 8. The germline gives CDR1 MNHNS, CDR2 SASEGT. The CDR3 reads CASSDRVMGGELFF. CDR3 DNA: TGTGCCAGCAGCGACAGGGTCATGGGCGGGGAGCTGTTTTTT.

DNA of the CDR3: TGTGCCAGCAGAAAGAGCGGAACCACAGATACGCAGTATTTT. It codes for CASRKSGTTDTQYF. The V call is TRBV6-1, the J call TRBJ2-3; weak D call: TRBD2 (5 bases). V gave up 6 bases and J gave up 2 bases, with 12 bases separating them. The germline V gene encodes CDR1 MNHNS and CDR2 SASEGT. This CDR3 is built from 14 residues.

This clonotype occurred a few times. This chain uses TRBV4-1 with TRBJ1-2, with D tentatively TRBD1 (5 bases). Germline V lookup: CDR1 MGHRA, CDR2 YSYEKL. There are 16 residues in the CDR3. Trimming cost V 0 bases and J 1 base, with 12 bases left between them. This CDR3 reads CASSQDHGGVNYGYTF. In DNA, the CDR3 is TGCGCCAGCAGCCAAGATCACGGAGGGGTTAACTATGGCTACACCTTC.

J is TRBJ2-2 and V is TRBV5-1; the D gene is possibly TRBD2 (6 bases). V lost 4 bases, J lost 6 bases, and 10 bases lay in between. This CDR3 comprises 13 residues. Germline V gene data show CDR1 as SGHRS and CDR2 as YFSETQ. The CDR3 DNA reads TGCGCCAGCAGCGTCGGGGGTGCCGGGGAGCTGTTTTTT. This translates into CASSVGGAGELFF.

The V gene is TRBV20-1, the J gene TRBJ2-7; D is undetermined. CDR3 length: 14 residues. Deletions cut 1 base from V and 5 bases from J, with 15 bases between. CDR1 and CDR2 (germline): DFQATT, SNEGSKA (reference sequence). The CDR3 coding sequence is TGCAGTGCTAGAGCCCTGGTCACTCGTCACGAGCAGTACTTC. It yields the protein CSARALVTRHEQYF.

This clonotype was observed a handful of times. This sequence joins TRBV18 and TRBJ2-2; D uncertain. CDR1 is KGHSH, CDR2 LQKENI, per germline. The CDR3 consists of 15 residues. V was cut by 3 bases and J by 1 base, with 9 bases left in between. The CDR3 is CASSPDQLNTGELFF. The CDR3 DNA reads TGTGCCAGCTCACCCGATCAGCTGAACACCGGGGAGCTGTTTTTT.

This clonotype was detected ten times or more. The CDR3 DNA reads as TGCAGTGCAAGGACTAGCGGAAAACCTAGCACAGATACGCAGTATTTT. The encoded protein is CSARTSGKPSTDTQYF. This sequence joins TRBV20-1 and TRBJ2-3; 10 bases align to TRBD2. V dropped 6 bases and J dropped 0; count of bases not matched to a gene: 9. Germline V gene sequence: CDR1 DFQATT, CDR2 SNEGSKA (reference sequence). This CDR3 has 16 amino acids.

This clonotype was counted a few times. The chain's CDR3 is CASSSTGTGADNEQFF. The CDR3 coding sequence is TGTGCCAGCAGTAGTACCGGGACAGGGGCGGACAATGAGCAGTTCTTC. The chain uses TRBV28 and TRBJ2-1; 10 bases line up with TRBD1. V lost 5 bases to trimming and J lost 5 bases; unmatched junction nucleotides: 9. There are 16 residues in the CDR3. CDR1 and CDR2 from the germline V gene are MDHEN and SYDVKM.

This chain links TRBV2 with TRBJ2-7; 13 bases map to TRBD2. CDR3 length: 14 residues. The junction had 6 bases not matched to a gene; V was cut back by 8 bases and J by 5 bases. CDR1 is SNHLY, CDR2 FYNNEI, per germline. CDR3 sequence (DNA): TGTGCCAGCGCGACTAGCGGGAGGCCCAACGAGCAGTACTTC. This sequence encodes CASATSGRPNEQYF.

This chain connects TRBV12-3 or TRBV12-4 to TRBJ2-2; 8 nucleotides align to TRBD2. J gave up 9 bases and V 5 bases, and 8 bases lay outside the gene matches. The CDR3 has 14 amino acids. This chain's CDR3 is CASSTPGLARELFF. The CDR3 nucleotides are TGTGCCAGCAGTACTCCCGGACTAGCAAGGGAGCTGTTTTTT.

This clonotype was seen a handful of times. This chain connects TRBV5-8 to TRBJ2-1, with D uncertain. The CDR3 runs to 15 residues. Trimming cost V 0 bases and J 12 bases, with 19 bases left between them. Per germline, CDR1 SGHTS and CDR2 YDEGEE. CDR3 sequence reads: CASSLGAAWGTWQFF. As DNA, the CDR3 is TGTGCCAGCAGCTTGGGGGCCGCCTGGGGAACGTGGCAGTTCTTC.

The rearrangement joins TRBV6-1 to TRBJ2-1; 8 nucleotides agree with TRBD2. Germline trimming cut 5 bases from V and 5 bases from J; bases unmatched to any gene: 20. Germline V gene data show CDR1 as MNHNS and CDR2 as SASEGT. The CDR3 totals 19 residues. The CDR3 protein is CASSTRRKSGLEIHNEQFF. CDR3 in DNA: TGTGCCAGCAGTACCCGGCGAAAGTCGGGACTAGAAATCCACAATGAGCAGTTCTTC.

This clonotype was detected only a few times. This rearrangement joins TRBV19 to TRBJ1-2; TRBD1 might be the D (5 bases). The CDR3 consists of 12 residues. From germline, CDR1 is LNHDA and CDR2 SQIVND (reference sequence). V lost 3 bases and J lost 8, with 10 bases in between. The chain's CDR3 is CASSIRDEGYTF. The DNA for the CDR3 is TGTGCCAGTAGTATCAGGGATGAGGGCTACACCTTC.

This clonotype was seen once. The V call is TRBV3-1, the J call TRBJ2-5, with D tentatively TRBD2 (5 bases). This CDR3 is built from 14 residues. V lost 2 bases to trimming and J lost 3 bases, with 10 bases between them. The germline V gene encodes CDR1 LGHDT and CDR2 YNNKEL (reference sequence). In DNA, the CDR3 is TGTGCCAGCAGCCAATCGCCCGGGAAAGAGACCCAGTACTTC. Residues: CASSQSPGKETQYF.